The 18 T cell receptor beta chains below were found in one sample sequenced in a study of T cells in localized non-small cell lung cancer. Generated by immunoSEQ multiplex PCR, the TCRdb table keeps only in-frame clones and is missing some. The profile covers about 59,000 clones, with approximately 90% appearing a single time and 20% taken by the ten largest. Specimen: peripheral blood, collected before any cancer treatment. These receptors were obtained from a man aged 35-75 years with stage I lung adenocarcinoma.

The J gene is TRBJ1-1, the V gene TRBV11-3, with D unresolved. The germline CDR1 and CDR2 sequences are SGHNT and YENEEA. The CDR3 is 12 amino acids. V lost 6 bases, J lost 4 bases, and 9 bases lay in between. The CDR3 DNA reads TGTGCCAGCAGTCGAGACATCACTGAAGCTTTCTTT. Translating it yields CASSRDITEAFF.

The gene calls are TRBV6-4 and TRBJ2-3, with 8 bases matching TRBD2. After removal of 3 bases from V and 3 bases from J, the junction contained 2 bases not matched to a gene. The germline CDR1 and CDR2 sequences are MRHNA and SNTAGT. The CDR3 covers 14 residues. In nucleotides, the CDR3 is TGTGCCAGCAGTGAGAGCGGGAGTACAGATACGCAGTATTTT. This encodes CASSESGSTDTQYF.

This clone was recorded once. Its ends do not fully match the called genes, so a read error is possible. The chain employs TRBV4-3 and TRBJ2-2; 7 nucleotides match TRBD1. CDR1 and CDR2 (germline): LGHNA, YSLEER. This CDR3 has 17 amino acids. CDR3 loop: CASSQDPEGAKTGELFF. In DNA, the CDR3 is TGCGCCAGCAGCCAAGATCCCGAGGGGGCGAAGACCGGGGAGCTGTTTTTT.

V gene TRBV9 combines with J gene TRBJ2-2; D gene unclear. CDR1 SGDLS and CDR2 YYNGEE come from the germline V gene. This CDR3 is built from 14 residues. V was cut by 0 bases and J by 6 bases, with 9 bases left in between. Here the CDR3 DNA reads TGTGCCAGCAGCGTAGGAGACCCTGCCGGGGAGCTGTTTTTT. Its translation is CASSVGDPAGELFF. Together with reference TRBV9 and TRBJ2-2, the CDR3 gives the full variable domain: DSGVTQTPKHLITATGQRVTLRCSPRSGDLSVYWYQQSLDQGLQFLIQYYNGEERAKGNILERFSAQQFPDLHSELNLSSLELGDSALYFCASSVGDPAGELFFGEGSRLTVL.

The chain has TRBV5-5 and TRBJ1-5; 7 positions agree with TRBD1. The CDR3 runs 14 residues. Germline-derived CDR1 and CDR2 are SGHKS and YYEKEE (reference sequence). The V and J ends lost 1 base and 7 bases, in that order; junction bases with no gene match: 5. CDR3 in amino acids: CASSLTGVEQPQHF. CDR3 bases: TGTGCCAGCAGCTTGACAGGGGTGGAGCAGCCCCAGCATTTT.

This rearrangement joins TRBV5-4 to TRBJ2-2, with 7 bases aligning to TRBD1. The J segment lost 8 bases and the V segment lost 4 bases, leaving 11 bases of the junction unmatched. The germline gives CDR1 SGHNT, CDR2 YYREEE (reference sequence). The CDR3 has 15 residues. The CDR3 DNA sequence: TGTGCCAGCAGCCCTGGGACAGCGAGAGGGGGGGAGCTGTTTTTT. Encoded protein: CASSPGTARGGELFF.

The chain couples TRBV2 to TRBJ1-1; D is unresolved. CDR3 size: 13 residues. V was trimmed by 3 bases and J by 0 bases, leaving 5 bases between them. CDR1 is SNHLY, CDR2 FYNNEI, per germline. The CDR3 bases are TGTGCCAGCAGTGACACACTGAACACTGAAGCTTTCTTT. It codes for CASSDTLNTEAFF.

J is TRBJ2-1 and V is TRBV11-3; 8 nucleotides line up with TRBD1. Trimming took 5 bases from V and 10 from J; bases not matched to a gene: 10. The germline V gene encodes CDR1 SGHNT and CDR2 YENEEA. The CDR3 contains 14 residues. The CDR3 DNA is TGTGCCAGCAGCAAGCTGGGACAGGCCAAGGAGCAGTTCTTC. This sequence encodes CASSKLGQAKEQFF.

The CDR3 region is CASSAQGGTTDTQYF. The CDR3 DNA sequence: TGTGCCAGCAGCGCCCAGGGGGGAACGACAGATACGCAGTATTTT. The J gene is TRBJ2-3, the V gene TRBV7-6, with a possible D match to TRBD1 (7 bases). The germline V and J ends were trimmed by 5 bases and 3 bases, with 15 bases remaining between them. The length of the CDR3 is 15 residues. From germline, CDR1 is SGHVS and CDR2 FNYEAQ.

The rearrangement uses TRBV7-2 and TRBJ2-3; D is perhaps TRBD1 (6 bases). Germline CDR1 reads SGHTA; CDR2 reads FQGNSA. The germline V and J ends were trimmed by 8 bases and 6 bases, with 15 bases remaining between them. The CDR3 runs 13 residues. The CDR3 coding sequence is TGTGCCAGCCAGCTTGGGACATCGGATACGCAGTATTTT. Protein: CASQLGTSDTQYF.

This clone has a single count. V is TRBV27 and J is TRBJ2-7; D remains unclear. The CDR3 is 13 amino acids. The germline gives CDR1 MNHEY, CDR2 SMNVEV (reference sequence). The V end lost 6 bases, the J end lost 4 bases, and 13 bases lay between the germline ends. This chain's CDR3 is CASSLGLPYEQYF. As DNA, the CDR3 is TGTGCCAGCAGCCTGGGGTTGCCTTACGAGCAGTACTTC.

The rearrangement links TRBV9 to TRBJ2-7, with 7 positions matching TRBD1. CDR1 is SGDLS and CDR2 is YYNGEE in the germline V gene. V gave up 3 bases and J gave up 2 bases; unmatched junction bases: 2. This CDR3 contains 13 residues. Here the CDR3 reads CASSAGQAYEQYF. The DNA for the CDR3 is TGTGCCAGCAGCGCTGGACAGGCCTACGAGCAGTACTTC.

This chain connects TRBV28 to TRBJ2-1; a weak D match, TRBD2 (5 bases). Trimming shortened V by 4 bases and J by 3 bases, and 13 bases separated the two germline ends. CDR1 and CDR2 from the germline V gene are MDHEN and SYDVKM. This CDR3 comprises 15 residues. The CDR3 loop is CASSSPPEGYNEQFF. The CDR3 coding sequence is TGTGCCAGCAGTTCCCCCCCCGAGGGCTACAATGAGCAGTTCTTC.

In its sample, this clone was seen once. This chain links TRBV6-1 with TRBJ1-2, with a weak D call TRBD1 (5 bases). The CDR3 runs to 15 residues. The V end was cut by 1 base, the J end by 3 bases, with 12 bases between. Germline CDR1 MNHNS, CDR2 SASEGT. The CDR3 nucleotides are TGTGCCAGCAGTGAAGGGCAGGGAGTGTACTATGGCTACACCTTC. This translates into CASSEGQGVYYGYTF.

The chain combines TRBV5-8 with TRBJ1-1; D is undetermined. V gave up 2 bases and J gave up 1 base, with 9 bases separating them. The CDR3 is 14 residues long. CDR1 is SGHTS, CDR2 YDEGEE, per germline. CDR3 residues: CASSLHPGNTEAFF. As DNA, the CDR3 is TGTGCCAGCAGCTTACATCCCGGGAACACTGAAGCTTTCTTT.

The chain carries TRBV6-1 and TRBJ2-7; the D gene could be TRBD1 or TRBD2 (5 bases each). The V gene lost 7 bases and the J gene lost 4 bases, with 17 bases spanning the gap. The CDR3 length is 14 residues. From germline, CDR1 is MNHNS and CDR2 SASEGT. CDR3 residues: CASTPGGRNYEQYF. CDR3 coding DNA: TGTGCCAGCACGCCTGGGGGACGGAATTACGAGCAGTACTTC.

The chain links TRBV6-9 to TRBJ2-7, with 12 bases aligning to TRBD1. The J segment lost 6 bases and the V segment lost 8 bases, leaving 14 bases of the junction unmatched. CDR1 and CDR2 (germline): MNHGY, SVAAGI. This CDR3 contains 16 residues. CDR3 loop: CASVKGIGTGGGEQYF. In nucleotides, the CDR3 is TGTGCCAGCGTTAAAGGTATAGGGACAGGGGGCGGCGAGCAGTACTTC.

This clone is a singleton in its sample. The chain couples TRBV9 to TRBJ2-1; 10 nucleotides match TRBD1. This CDR3 spans 17 amino acids. After removal of 0 bases from V and 10 bases from J, the junction contained 13 bases not matched to a gene. Looked up from germline, CDR1 is SGDLS and CDR2 is YYNGEE. The CDR3: CASSVGTGGTWAEEQFF. The CDR3 bases are TGTGCCAGCAGCGTAGGGACAGGGGGTACATGGGCCGAGGAGCAGTTCTTC.